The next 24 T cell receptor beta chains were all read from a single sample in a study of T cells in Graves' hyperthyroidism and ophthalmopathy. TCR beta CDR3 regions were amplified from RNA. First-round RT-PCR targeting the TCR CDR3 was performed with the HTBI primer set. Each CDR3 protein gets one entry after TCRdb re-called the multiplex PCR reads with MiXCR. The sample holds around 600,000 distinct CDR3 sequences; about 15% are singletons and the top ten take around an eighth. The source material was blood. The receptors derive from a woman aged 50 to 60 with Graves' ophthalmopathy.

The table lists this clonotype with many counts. This chain's CDR3 is CASSSLGTGSYEQYF. For the CDR3, the DNA is TGTGCCAGCAGTTCCCTAGGGACAGGATCCTACGAGCAGTACTTC. This chain joins TRBV12-3 or TRBV12-4 and TRBJ2-7; TRBD1 agrees at 8 bases. The CDR3 contains 15 residues. J gave up 1 base and V 4 bases, and 6 bases lay outside the gene matches.

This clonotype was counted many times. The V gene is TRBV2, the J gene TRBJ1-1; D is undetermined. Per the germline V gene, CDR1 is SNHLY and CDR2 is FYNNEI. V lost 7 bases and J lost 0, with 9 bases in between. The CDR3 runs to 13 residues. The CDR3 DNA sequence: TGTGCCAGCATCGAGCGATTGAACACTGAAGCTTTCTTT. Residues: CASIERLNTEAFF.

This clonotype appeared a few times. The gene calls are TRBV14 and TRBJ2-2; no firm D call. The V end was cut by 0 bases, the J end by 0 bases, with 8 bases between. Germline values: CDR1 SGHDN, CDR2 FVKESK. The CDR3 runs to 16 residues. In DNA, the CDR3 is TGTGCCAGCAGCCAAGACATTTACGCGAACACCGGGGAGCTGTTTTTT. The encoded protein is CASSQDIYANTGELFF.

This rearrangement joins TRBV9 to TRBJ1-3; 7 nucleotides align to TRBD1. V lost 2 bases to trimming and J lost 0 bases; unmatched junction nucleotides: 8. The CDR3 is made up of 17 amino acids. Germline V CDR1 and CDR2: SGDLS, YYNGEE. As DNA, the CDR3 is TGTGCCAGCAGCGTCGCCGGACAGGCCCTCTCTGGAAACACCATATATTTT. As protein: CASSVAGQALSGNTIYF.

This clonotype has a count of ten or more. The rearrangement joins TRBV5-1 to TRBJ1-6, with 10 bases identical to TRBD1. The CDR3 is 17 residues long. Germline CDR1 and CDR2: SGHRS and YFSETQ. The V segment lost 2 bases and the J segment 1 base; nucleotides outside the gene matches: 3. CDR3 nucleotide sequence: TGCGCCAGCAGCTTTGGGACAGGGGTTTCCTATAATTCACCCCTCCACTTT. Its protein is CASSFGTGVSYNSPLHF.

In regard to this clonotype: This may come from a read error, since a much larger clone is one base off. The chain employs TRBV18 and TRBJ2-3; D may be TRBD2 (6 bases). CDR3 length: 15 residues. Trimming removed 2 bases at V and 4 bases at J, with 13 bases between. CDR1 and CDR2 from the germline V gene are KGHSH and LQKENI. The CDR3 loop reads CASSPTGRDADTQYF. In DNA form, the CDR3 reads TGTGCCAGCTCACCAACGGGGCGGGACGCAGATACGCAGTATTTT.

CDR3 sequence reads: CASSLVSSQETQYF. The CDR3 DNA is TGTGCCAGCAGCTTGGTCTCATCCCAAGAGACCCAGTACTTC. The J gene is TRBJ2-5, the V gene TRBV5-6; D remains ambiguous. The CDR3 covers 14 residues. Deletions cut 0 bases from V and 1 base from J, with 7 bases between. Germline values: CDR1 SGHDT, CDR2 YYEEEE.

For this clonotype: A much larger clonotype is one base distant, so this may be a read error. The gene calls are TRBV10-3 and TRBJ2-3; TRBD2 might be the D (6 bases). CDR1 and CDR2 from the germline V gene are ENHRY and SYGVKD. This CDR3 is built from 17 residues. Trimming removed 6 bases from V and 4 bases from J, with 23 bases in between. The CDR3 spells CAIRPISREEFADTQYF. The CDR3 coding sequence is TGTGCCATCAGACCCATATCGAGGGAGGAGTTCGCAGATACGCAGTATTTT.

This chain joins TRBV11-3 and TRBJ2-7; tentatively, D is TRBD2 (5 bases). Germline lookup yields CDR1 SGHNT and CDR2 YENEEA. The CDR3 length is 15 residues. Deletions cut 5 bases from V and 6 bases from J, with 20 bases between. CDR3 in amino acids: CASSQDLVGAGEQYF. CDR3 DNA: TGTGCCAGCAGCCAGGACTTAGTGGGAGCAGGCGAGCAGTACTTC.

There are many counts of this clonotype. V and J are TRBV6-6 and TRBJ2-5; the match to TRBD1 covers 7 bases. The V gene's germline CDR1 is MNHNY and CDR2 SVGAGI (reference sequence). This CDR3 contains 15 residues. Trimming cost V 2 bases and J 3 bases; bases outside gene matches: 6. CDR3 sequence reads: CASSYGQGVKETQYF. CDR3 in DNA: TGTGCCAGCAGTTACGGGCAGGGGGTAAAAGAGACCCAGTACTTC.

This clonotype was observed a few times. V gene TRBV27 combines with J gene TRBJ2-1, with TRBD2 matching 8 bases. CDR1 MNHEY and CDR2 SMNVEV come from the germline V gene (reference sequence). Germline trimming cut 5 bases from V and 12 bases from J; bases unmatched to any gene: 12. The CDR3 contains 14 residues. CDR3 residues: CASSPREGRLGQFF. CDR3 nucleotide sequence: TGTGCCAGCAGTCCACGGGAGGGCCGTCTGGGGCAGTTCTTC.

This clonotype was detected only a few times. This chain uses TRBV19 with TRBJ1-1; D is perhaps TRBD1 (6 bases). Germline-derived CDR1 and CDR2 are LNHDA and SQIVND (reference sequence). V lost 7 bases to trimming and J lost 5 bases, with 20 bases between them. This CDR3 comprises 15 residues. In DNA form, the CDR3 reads TGTGCCAGTAACCAGCGGGGGCCTTTATTGACTGAAGCTTTCTTT. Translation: CASNQRGPLLTEAFF.

CDR3 bases: TGTGCCACCAGCGCCACTAGCGGCACAGATACGCAGTATTTT. It is translated as CATSATSGTDTQYF. This chain connects TRBV15 to TRBJ2-3, with 7 nucleotides matching TRBD2. V lost 5 bases to trimming and J lost 1 base; unmatched junction nucleotides: 3. Germline loops: CDR1 LNHNV, CDR2 YYDKDF (reference sequence). The CDR3 is made up of 14 amino acids.

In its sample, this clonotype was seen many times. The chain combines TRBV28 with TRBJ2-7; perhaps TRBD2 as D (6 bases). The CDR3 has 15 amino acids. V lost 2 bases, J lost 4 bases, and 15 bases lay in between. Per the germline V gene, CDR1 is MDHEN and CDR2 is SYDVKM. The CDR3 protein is CASSLSGSTGYEQYF. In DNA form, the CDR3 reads TGTGCCAGCAGTTTAAGCGGGTCCACTGGATACGAGCAGTACTTC.

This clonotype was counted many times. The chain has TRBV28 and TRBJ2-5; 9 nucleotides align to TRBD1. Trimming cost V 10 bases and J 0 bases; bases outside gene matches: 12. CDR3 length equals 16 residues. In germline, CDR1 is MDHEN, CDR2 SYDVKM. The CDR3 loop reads CATIQGANFYQETQYF. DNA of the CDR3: TGTGCCACGATACAGGGGGCGAATTTTTACCAAGAGACCCAGTACTTC. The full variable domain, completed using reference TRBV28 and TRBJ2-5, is DVKVTQSSRYLVKRTGEKVFLECVQDMDHENMFWYRQDPGLGLRLIYFSYDVKMKEKGDIPEGYSVSREKKERFSLILESASTNQTSMYLCATIQGANFYQETQYFGPGTRLLVL.

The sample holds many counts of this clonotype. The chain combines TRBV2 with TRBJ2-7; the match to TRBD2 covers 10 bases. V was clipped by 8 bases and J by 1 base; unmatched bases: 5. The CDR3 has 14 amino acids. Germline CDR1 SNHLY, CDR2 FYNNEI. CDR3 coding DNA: TGTGCCAGCCACCCTAGCGGGAGTTCCTACGAGCAGTACTTC. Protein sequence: CASHPSGSSYEQYF. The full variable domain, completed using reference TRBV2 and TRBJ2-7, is EPEVTQTPSHQVTQMGQEVILRCVPISNHLYFYWYRQILGQKVEFLVSFYNNEISEKSEIFDDQFSVERPDGSNFTLKIRSTKLEDSAMYFCASHPSGSSYEQYFGPGTRLTVT.

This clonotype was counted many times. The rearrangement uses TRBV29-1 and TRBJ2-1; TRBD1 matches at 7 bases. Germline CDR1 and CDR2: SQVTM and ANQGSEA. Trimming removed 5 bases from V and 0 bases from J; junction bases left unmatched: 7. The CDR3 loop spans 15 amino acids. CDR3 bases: TGCAGCGTTCCGCACCGGGACAGCTCCTACAATGAGCAGTTCTTC. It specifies CSVPHRDSSYNEQFF.

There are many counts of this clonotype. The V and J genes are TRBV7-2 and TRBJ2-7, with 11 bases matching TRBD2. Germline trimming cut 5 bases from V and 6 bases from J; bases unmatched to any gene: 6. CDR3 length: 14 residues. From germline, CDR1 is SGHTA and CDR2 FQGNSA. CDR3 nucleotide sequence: TGTGCCAGCAGCACTAGCGGGAGTACGACCGAGCAGTACTTC. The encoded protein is CASSTSGSTTEQYF.

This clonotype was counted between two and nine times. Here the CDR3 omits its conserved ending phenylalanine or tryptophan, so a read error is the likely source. CDR3 in DNA: TGTGCCAGCAGTTTCCCTAGCGGGAGGGGGATGAGCTCCTACAATGAGCAGTTCGTC. Translation: CASSFPSGRGMSSYNEQFV. This sequence joins TRBV27 and TRBJ2-1; 12 bases fit TRBD2. The CDR3 extends over 19 amino acids. Germline V lookup: CDR1 MNHEY, CDR2 SMNVEV (reference sequence). Germline trimming cut 3 bases from V and 0 bases from J; bases unmatched to any gene: 9.

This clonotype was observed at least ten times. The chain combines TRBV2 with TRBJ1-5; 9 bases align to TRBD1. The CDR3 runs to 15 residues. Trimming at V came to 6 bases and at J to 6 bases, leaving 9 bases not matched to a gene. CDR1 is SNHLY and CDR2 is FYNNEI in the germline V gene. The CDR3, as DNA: TGTGCCAGCAGCACCGGGACAGGGACGTTTCAGCCCCAGCATTTT. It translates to CASSTGTGTFQPQHF.

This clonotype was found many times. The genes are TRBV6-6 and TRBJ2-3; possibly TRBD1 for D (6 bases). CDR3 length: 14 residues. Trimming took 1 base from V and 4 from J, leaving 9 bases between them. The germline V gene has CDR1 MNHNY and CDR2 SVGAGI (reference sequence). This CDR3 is CASSYLNRADTQYF. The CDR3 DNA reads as TGTGCCAGCAGTTACTTGAACAGGGCAGATACGCAGTATTTT.

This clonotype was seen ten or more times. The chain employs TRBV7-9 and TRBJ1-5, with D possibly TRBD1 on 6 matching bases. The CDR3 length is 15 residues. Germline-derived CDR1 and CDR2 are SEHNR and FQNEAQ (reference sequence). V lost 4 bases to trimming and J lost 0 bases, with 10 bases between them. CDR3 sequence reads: CASSSSGVSNQPQHF. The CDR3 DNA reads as TGTGCCAGCAGCTCCTCAGGGGTTAGCAATCAGCCCCAGCATTTT.

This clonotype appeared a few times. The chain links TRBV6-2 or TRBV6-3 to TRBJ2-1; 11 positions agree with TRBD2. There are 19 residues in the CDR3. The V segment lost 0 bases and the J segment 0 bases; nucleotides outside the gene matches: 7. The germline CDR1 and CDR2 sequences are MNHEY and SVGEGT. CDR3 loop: CASSYSRLAGLSSYNEQFF. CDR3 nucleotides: TGTGCCAGCAGTTACTCGAGACTAGCGGGATTAAGCTCCTACAATGAGCAGTTCTTC.

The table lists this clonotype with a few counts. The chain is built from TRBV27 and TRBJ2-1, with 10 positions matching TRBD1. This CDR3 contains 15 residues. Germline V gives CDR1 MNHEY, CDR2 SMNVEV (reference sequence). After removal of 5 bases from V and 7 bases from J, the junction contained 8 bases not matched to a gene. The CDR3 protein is CASSKRQGALNEQFF. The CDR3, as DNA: TGTGCCAGCAGTAAGAGACAGGGGGCGTTAAATGAGCAGTTCTTC.